Following are 8 T cell receptor beta chains from one sample sequenced in a study of CD8+CD57+ T cells in acquired aplastic anemia. Genomic DNA provided the template from which TCR beta VDJ and CDR3 profiles were obtained. From the reads, TCRdb called clonotypes with MiXCR, one entry per CDR3 protein. This sample has about 180,000 distinct CDR3 sequences; roughly 50% occur once, and the top ten carry around 13%. Previously, flow cytometry had revealed CD8+CD57+ cell expansion in the patients chosen for sequencing. Sequenced sample: sorted CD4+, CD8+, or CD8+CD57+ T cells (not recorded which) from PBMCs. Receptors originate from a human donor with aplastic anemia.

V is TRBV15 and J is TRBJ1-5; no firm D call. CDR3 length: 16 amino acids. From germline, CDR1 is LNHNV and CDR2 YYDKDF (reference sequence). With 0 bases removed from V and 3 bases from J, the gap between germline ends came to 12 bases. The CDR3 spells CATSRDLAGVNQPQHF. In DNA form, the CDR3 reads TGTGCCACCAGCAGAGATCTTGCTGGGGTCAATCAGCCCCAGCATTTT. Full variable domain (outside the CDR3, taken from reference TRBV15 and TRBJ1-5): DAMVIQNPRYQVTQFGKPVTLSCSQTLNHNVMYWYQQKSSQAPKLLFHYYDKDFNNEADTPDNFQSRRPNTSFCFLDIRSPGLGDTAMYLCATSRDLAGVNQPQHFGDGTRLSIL.

The chain recombines TRBV19 with TRBJ2-7; weak D call: TRBD1 (6 bases). The CDR3 spans 15 residues. Deletions cut 8 bases from V and 5 bases from J, with 22 bases between. From germline, CDR1 is LNHDA and CDR2 SQIVND (reference sequence). CDR3 protein: CASLLGHLPRNEQYF. The CDR3, as DNA: TGTGCCAGTCTTTTGGGACACCTCCCTCGGAACGAGCAGTACTTC. Drawing the rest from reference TRBV19 and TRBJ2-7, the complete variable domain is DGGITQSPKYLFRKEGQNVTLSCEQNLNHDAMYWYRQDPGQGLRLIYYSQIVNDFQKGDIAEGYSVSREKKESFPLTVTSAQKNPTAFYLCASLLGHLPRNEQYFGPGTRLTVT.

This clonotype was seen only a few times. CDR3 loop: CATSPSTHLADTQYF. The CDR3 region has the DNA TGTGCCACCAGCCCTTCGACCCACCTAGCAGATACGCAGTATTTT. The V call is TRBV15, the J call TRBJ2-3, with D uncertain. The CDR3 extends over 15 amino acids. Looked up from germline, CDR1 is LNHNV and CDR2 is YYDKDF (reference sequence). V gave up 5 bases and J gave up 4 bases, with 16 bases separating them.

Comment on this clonotype: This may come from a read error, since a much larger clone is one base off. The V call is TRBV5-1, the J call TRBJ2-5; tentatively, D is TRBD1 or TRBD2 (5 bases each). This CDR3 comprises 12 residues. Germline assignment: CDR1 SGHRS and CDR2 YFSETQ. The ends were cut back, 8 bases at V and 4 bases at J, with 12 bases in the middle. The CDR3 here is CARRGGAETQYF. The DNA for the CDR3 is TGCGCCAGGAGGGGTGGGGCAGAGACCCAGTACTTC.

The chain recombines TRBV29-1 with TRBJ2-7; D not certain. Per the germline V gene, CDR1 is SQVTM and CDR2 is ANQGSEA. The V end was cut by 6 bases, the J end by 5 bases, with 11 bases between. The CDR3 has 11 residues. The CDR3 DNA is TGCAGCGTAGGGCCCGCCAACGAGCAGTACTTC. Amino acids: CSVGPANEQYF.

The rearrangement joins TRBV20-1 to TRBJ2-1; 8 bases line up with TRBD2. Germline values: CDR1 DFQATT, CDR2 SNEGSKA (reference sequence). The CDR3 runs to 14 residues. Trimming took 5 bases from V and 4 from J; bases not matched to a gene: 7. In nucleotides, the CDR3 is TGCAGTGCTGGAGCGGGGGCCCGATACAATGAGCAGTTCTTC. It encodes CSAGAGARYNEQFF.

This chain connects TRBV25-1 to TRBJ2-7, with 7 bases that match TRBD1. The V gene end was trimmed by 4 bases and the J gene end by 0 bases; junction bases not matched to a gene: 12. Germline V gene data show CDR1 as MGHDK and CDR2 as SYGVNS. This CDR3 region has 17 residues. CDR3 coding DNA: TGTGCCAGCAGTGTATCCCTGGGACAGTCGTACTCCTACGAGCAGTACTTC. Protein: CASSVSLGQSYSYEQYF.

This clonotype showed up many times. V usage is TRBV7-6 and J usage is TRBJ1-6, with TRBD1 matching 8 bases. The CDR3 is 14 residues long. Losses at the gene ends were 8 bases for V and 6 bases for J; bases not matched to a gene: 6. Germline values: CDR1 SGHVS, CDR2 FNYEAQ. In DNA, the CDR3 is TGTGCCAGCGCGTTGACAGGGGCTAATTCACCCCTCCACTTT. This encodes CASALTGANSPLHF.